This TCR beta chain was recorded in a study of blood T cell repertoires in COVID-19 (TCRdb year 2020). Background on the whole study: Samples from collaborators originated in the United States, Italy and Spain and spanned both the acute and convalescent phases of COVID-19. The prospective study material was composed of cDNA or gDNA derived from T cells, B-cell-depleted T cells, or PBMCs. The dataset comprised deeply sampled blood TCRbeta repertoires from subjects exposed to, actively infected with, or recovered from COVID-19. The repertoires were released in a freely available public database intended as a resource for research on the immune response to SARS-CoV-2. Samples were obtained from the ongoing ImmuneRACE study (first 160 participants) and from over a thousand subjects provided by 6 global collaborators. Sample metadata almost always included a de-identified subject ID, COVID-19 status, age in years and sex. Where available, HLA class I and class II types were obtained from metadata supplied by the sample provider rather than from assay-based typing. Study-level results and caveats: The quantity of clinical and demographic metadata differed by source and by participant and was supplied without curation.

Whole blood was collected in K2EDTA tubes by collaborating institutions according to the institutions' own protocols. Collaborator samples were shipped for TCRbeta analysis as frozen whole blood, isolated PBMCs, or DNA extracted from either sample type. The immunoSEQ Assay, a bias-controlled multiplex PCR, was used to amplify TCRbeta CDR3 regions from genomic DNA. The published analysis was carried out like this. Within the assay, amplification of reference gene primers was used to estimate how many nucleated cells each sample contained. To quantify the absolute abundance of each unique TCRbeta CDR3 rearrangement, sequence reads were collapsed and filtered. For each sample, productive Simpson clonality was calculated as the square root of Simpson's diversity index over productive rearrangements. What TCRdb holds here is the immuneACCESS table cut down to in-frame rearrangements. Part of the clones is not present; checked against another copy, under half of the missing clones reflect an unresolved V gene, and the others are unexplained. V and J calls and clone size are as listed in that table; D and trimming were resolved from the DNA. The sample contains 200,000 to 300,000 clones, about four fifths of them found a single time. More than 9.5% of the sample comes from the top ten.

Spanning cysteine to phenylalanine, the CDR3 consists of 14 amino acids. Only the CDR3 region is kept as DNA, spanning 42 bases read in frame from base 1. Per the germline V gene, MDHEN is the CDR1 and SYDVKM is the CDR2. Compared with germline, V lacks 7 bases and J lacks 2 bases; bases without a gene match: 8. Worth noting for this clone: The antigen this receptor binds is unknown. Base quality data are lacking; no much larger clone is found one base away.

In this chain, TRBV28 is recombined with TRBJ2-7, and TRBD2 matches 7 of the central bases. This TCR was recovered from an elderly woman with acute or convalescent COVID-19. What was sequenced was peripheral blood. This receptor carries the CDR3 CASNRRGDAYEQYF. In nucleotide form, the sequence is TGTGCCAGCAACCGCCGGGGGGATGCCTACGAGCAGTACTTC. The reference TRBV28 and TRBJ2-7 proteins fill in what lies around the CDR3, so the full variable domain reads DVKVTQSSRYLVKRTGEKVFLECVQDMDHENMFWYRQDPGLGLRLIYFSYDVKMKEKGDIPEGYSVSREKKERFSLILESASTNQTSMYLCASNRRGDAYEQYFGPGTRLTVT.